The rows below give T cell receptor beta chains drawn from one sample of a study of blood T cell repertoires in COVID-19. Measured with immunoSEQ multiplex PCR; TCRdb has only the in-frame clones, and not every one. The sample lists some 300,000 clones, around 92% occurring once. The sequencing sample was made of PBMCs or T cells enriched from blood (not recorded which). These TCRs come from a woman in her forties or fifties who had been exposed to COVID-19. CDR3s include the opening cysteine and the closing phenylalanine or tryptophan. Each record gives: D gene, J gene, clone size, V gene, CDR3 protein, CDR3 DNA. D genes are given only for firm matches. The listing skips clone size in some rows; elsewhere it reads once, few, many or a size class.

d_gene: .; j_gene: TRBJ2-3; abundance: .; v_gene: TRBV3-1/TRBV3-2; CDR3aa: CASSQWGGTDTQYF; CDR3nt: TGTGCCAGCAGCCAGTGGGGGGGCACAGATACGCAGTATTTT
d_gene: TRBD1; j_gene: TRBJ2-3; abundance: .; v_gene: TRBV27; CDR3aa: CASSLSGQPSSDTQYF; CDR3nt: TGTGCCAGCAGTTTATCGGGACAGCCATCCTCAGATACGCAGTATTTT
d_gene: TRBD2; j_gene: TRBJ2-7; abundance: .; v_gene: TRBV28; CDR3aa: CASSFFTGTSGGKEQYF; CDR3nt: TGTGCCAGCAGTTTCTTCACCGGGACTAGCGGGGGAAAGGAGCAGTACTTC
d_gene: TRBD1; j_gene: TRBJ2-7; abundance: .; v_gene: TRBV19; CDR3aa: CASRPGTDSYEQYF; CDR3nt: TGTGCCAGTAGGCCCGGGACAGACTCCTACGAGCAGTACTTC
d_gene: .; j_gene: TRBJ2-5; abundance: few; v_gene: TRBV27; CDR3aa: CASSLRGASEGTQYF; CDR3nt: TGTGCCAGCAGTCTTCGCGGGGCCTCCGAGGGGACCCAGTACTTC
d_gene: TRBD1; j_gene: TRBJ2-1; abundance: .; v_gene: TRBV5-1; CDR3aa: CASSYPTGFEYNEQFF; CDR3nt: TGCGCCAGCAGCTACCCGACAGGGTTTGAGTACAATGAGCAGTTCTTC
d_gene: TRBD2; j_gene: TRBJ2-1; abundance: .; v_gene: TRBV2; CDR3aa: CASRGTSGRNEQFF; CDR3nt: TGTGCCAGCAGGGGGACTAGCGGGAGGAATGAGCAGTTCTTC
d_gene: .; j_gene: TRBJ2-7; abundance: .; v_gene: TRBV4-1; CDR3aa: CASSQGGPGLNYEQYF; CDR3nt: TGCGCCAGCAGCCAAGGCGGTCCGGGACTTAACTACGAGCAGTACTTC
d_gene: TRBD2; j_gene: TRBJ2-7; abundance: .; v_gene: TRBV6-6; CDR3aa: CASSPRLAGGQSSYEQYF; CDR3nt: TGTGCCAGCAGTCCTAGACTAGCGGGGGGCCAAAGCTCCTACGAGCAGTACTTC
d_gene: .; j_gene: TRBJ2-4; abundance: once; v_gene: TRBV3-1/TRBV3-2; CDR3aa: CASSQYQGGVQYF; CDR3nt: TGTGCCAGCAGCCAATATCAAGGGGGGGTTCAGTACTTC
d_gene: .; j_gene: TRBJ2-1; abundance: .; v_gene: TRBV7-2; CDR3aa: CASSLSGGLSNEQFF; CDR3nt: TGTGCCAGCAGCTTATCGGGGGGCCTTTCCAATGAGCAGTTCTTC
d_gene: .; j_gene: TRBJ1-2; abundance: few; v_gene: TRBV24-1; CDR3aa: CATSDFRASNYGYTF; CDR3nt: TGTGCCACCAGTGATTTCAGGGCGTCGAACTATGGCTACACCTTC
d_gene: TRBD1; j_gene: TRBJ1-5; abundance: .; v_gene: TRBV7-9; CDR3aa: CASSPGTGEYSNQPQHF; CDR3nt: TGTGCCAGCAGCCCGGGGACAGGGGAATATAGCAATCAGCCCCAGCATTTT
d_gene: .; j_gene: TRBJ1-6; abundance: .; v_gene: TRBV9; CDR3aa: CASSVVQNSPLHF; CDR3nt: TGTGCCAGCAGCGTAGTTCAGAATTCACCCCTCCACTTT
d_gene: .; j_gene: TRBJ1-5; abundance: once; v_gene: TRBV4-1; CDR3aa: CASSQDWAGENQPQHF; CDR3nt: TGCGCCAGCAGCCAAGATTGGGCAGGGGAGAATCAGCCCCAGCATTTT
d_gene: .; j_gene: TRBJ2-4; abundance: once; v_gene: TRBV4-1; CDR3aa: CASSPTGGVNLAKNIQYF; CDR3nt: TGCGCCAGCAGCCCAACCGGCGGGGTTAATCTGGCCAAAAACATTCAGTACTTC
d_gene: TRBD1; j_gene: TRBJ2-7; abundance: once; v_gene: TRBV4-1; CDR3aa: CASSQGRGQGTYEQYF; CDR3nt: TGCGCCAGCAGCCAAGGTCGGGGACAGGGGACCTACGAGCAGTACTTC
d_gene: TRBD1; j_gene: TRBJ2-7; abundance: .; v_gene: TRBV6-1; CDR3aa: CASSGRQGSWAYEQYF; CDR3nt: TGTGCCAGCAGTGGTCGACAGGGATCGTGGGCCTACGAGCAGTACTTC
d_gene: TRBD1; j_gene: TRBJ2-3; abundance: .; v_gene: TRBV30; CDR3aa: CAWRDRDTDTQYF; CDR3nt: TGTGCCTGGAGGGACAGGGACACAGATACGCAGTATTTT
d_gene: TRBD1; j_gene: TRBJ1-2; abundance: .; v_gene: TRBV7-9; CDR3aa: CASSLGGRDSYTYGYTF; CDR3nt: TGTGCCAGCAGCTTAGGAGGTCGGGACAGTTATACTTATGGCTACACCTTC
d_gene: .; j_gene: TRBJ1-3; abundance: .; v_gene: TRBV21-1; CDR3aa: CASSKTQGGSWRNTIYF; CDR3nt: TGTGCCAGCAGCAAAACCCAGGGAGGAAGCTGGAGAAACACCATATATTTT
d_gene: .; j_gene: TRBJ2-1; abundance: .; v_gene: TRBV19; CDR3aa: CASTPLSGSYNEQFF; CDR3nt: TGTGCCAGTACCCCGCTCTCGGGCTCCTACAATGAGCAGTTCTTC
d_gene: TRBD2; j_gene: TRBJ2-2; abundance: .; v_gene: TRBV13; CDR3aa: CASSSLAGAHTGELFF; CDR3nt: TGTGCCAGCAGCTCTCTAGCGGGGGCTCACACCGGGGAGCTGTTTTTT
d_gene: .; j_gene: TRBJ1-6; abundance: .; v_gene: TRBV24-1; CDR3aa: CATSDGGSGTYNSPLHF; CDR3nt: TGTGCCACCAGTGATGGAGGGAGTGGAACCTATAATTCACCCCTCCACTTT
d_gene: .; j_gene: TRBJ2-2; abundance: .; v_gene: TRBV27; CDR3aa: CASTRRPNTGELFF; CDR3nt: TGTGCCAGCACCAGGCGCCCGAACACCGGGGAGCTGTTTTTT
d_gene: TRBD1; j_gene: TRBJ1-6; abundance: few; v_gene: TRBV30; CDR3aa: CAWNPGQGNSPLHF; CDR3nt: TGTGCCTGGAACCCCGGACAGGGAAATTCACCCCTCCACTTT
d_gene: TRBD1; j_gene: TRBJ1-4; abundance: .; v_gene: TRBV4-1; CDR3aa: CASSQDPGQGDEKLFF; CDR3nt: TGCGCCAGCAGCCAAGACCCGGGACAGGGGGATGAAAAACTGTTTTTT
d_gene: .; j_gene: TRBJ2-7; abundance: .; v_gene: TRBV6-5; CDR3aa: CAIRQDLSYEQYF; CDR3nt: TGTGCCATCCGACAGGACCTCTCCTACGAGCAGTACTTC
d_gene: .; j_gene: TRBJ1-2; abundance: .; v_gene: TRBV28; CDR3aa: CASREGTGTYGYTF; CDR3nt: TGTGCCAGCAGAGAAGGAACAGGGACCTATGGCTACACCTTC
d_gene: .; j_gene: TRBJ1-6; abundance: once; v_gene: TRBV3-1/TRBV3-2; CDR3aa: CASSQDSRSPLHF; CDR3nt: TGTGCCAGCAGCCAAGATTCCCGTTCACCCCTCCACTTT
d_gene: TRBD1; j_gene: TRBJ1-1; abundance: few; v_gene: TRBV18; CDR3aa: CATTDRENTEAFF; CDR3nt: TGTGCCACTACCGACAGGGAGAACACTGAAGCTTTCTTT
d_gene: .; j_gene: TRBJ1-1; abundance: .; v_gene: TRBV3-1/TRBV3-2; CDR3aa: CASSQEYAGEKSEAFF; CDR3nt: TGTGCCAGCAGCCAAGAATACGCAGGGGAAAAGTCTGAAGCTTTCTTT
d_gene: .; j_gene: TRBJ2-7; abundance: .; v_gene: TRBV11-2; CDR3aa: CASSLEGGPYYEQYF; CDR3nt: TGTGCCAGCAGCTTAGAAGGGGGACCCTACTACGAGCAGTACTTC
d_gene: .; j_gene: TRBJ2-1; abundance: .; v_gene: TRBV18; CDR3aa: CASSPGGGLGNEQFF; CDR3nt: TGTGCCAGCTCACCAGGGGGGGGGCTAGGAAATGAGCAGTTCTTC
d_gene: .; j_gene: TRBJ2-3; abundance: once; v_gene: TRBV19; CDR3aa: CASMGAQTSTDTQYF; CDR3nt: TGTGCCAGTATGGGGGCCCAGACTAGCACAGATACGCAGTATTTT